The present T cell receptor (beta chain) was sequenced within a study of cytotoxic CD8 clonotypes in ibrutinib-treated CLL. Study context: The study recorded mean values of approximately 260,000 productive templates and 100,000 or so productive rearrangements per sample. Study results and limitations: Progressing patients had sampling times that differed from those of sustained-remission patients. At the start, clonality exceeded age-matched healthy donors and followed circulating CD8+ T-cell counts.

V shed 8 bases and J shed 7 bases, with 15 bases lying between them. Germline V gene lookup returns CDR1 WSHSY and CDR2 SAAADI. The CDR3 spans 13 residues. T cells were sequenced at a targeted depth of 1 in 200,000 to 1 in 1 million. The repertoire was sequenced with immunoSEQ multiplex PCR; TCRdb's copy has only in-frame clones and lacks some. The table lists 250,000 to 350,000 clones, more than 70% of them singletons, with about 5.3% in the top ten. As concerns this clone: The antigen is undetermined.

The rearrangement joins TRBV10-2 to TRBJ1-5; TRBD1 might be the D (5 bases). This TCR was recovered from a human donor with chronic lymphocytic leukemia. The sample here was PBMCs, taken at disease progression, from a patient treated with ibrutinib. This chain's CDR3 is CASRLGAGQPQHF. CDR3 nucleotides: TGCGCCAGCCGCCTCGGGGCCGGGCAGCCCCAGCATTTT.